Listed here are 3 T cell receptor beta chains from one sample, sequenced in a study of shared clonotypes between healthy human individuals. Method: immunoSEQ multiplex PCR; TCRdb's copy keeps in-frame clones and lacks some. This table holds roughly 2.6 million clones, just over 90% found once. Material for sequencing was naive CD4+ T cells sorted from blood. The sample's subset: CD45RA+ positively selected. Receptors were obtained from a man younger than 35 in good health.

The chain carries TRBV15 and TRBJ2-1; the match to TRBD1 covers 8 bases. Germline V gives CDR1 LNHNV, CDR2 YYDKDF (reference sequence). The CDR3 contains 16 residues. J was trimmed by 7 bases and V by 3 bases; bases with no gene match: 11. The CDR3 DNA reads TGTGCCACCAGCAGCCGACGGACAGGGTGGAATAATGAGCAGTTCTTC. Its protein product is CATSSRRTGWNNEQFF.

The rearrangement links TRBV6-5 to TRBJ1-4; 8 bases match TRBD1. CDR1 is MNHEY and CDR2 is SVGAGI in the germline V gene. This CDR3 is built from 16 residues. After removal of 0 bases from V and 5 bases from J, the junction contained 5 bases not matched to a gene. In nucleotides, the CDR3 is TGTGCCAGCAGTTACTCGAAGGCAGGGGGCAATGAAAAACTGTTTTTT. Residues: CASSYSKAGGNEKLFF.

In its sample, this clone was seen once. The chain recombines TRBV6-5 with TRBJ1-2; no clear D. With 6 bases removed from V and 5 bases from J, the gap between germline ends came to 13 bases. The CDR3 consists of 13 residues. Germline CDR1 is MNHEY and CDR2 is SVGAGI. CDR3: CASSPDGGYGYTF. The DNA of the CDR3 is TGTGCCAGCAGCCCCGATGGAGGGTATGGCTACACCTTC.